This entry describes one T cell receptor beta chain. This record belongs to a study of blood T cell repertoires in COVID-19. Study context: From the United States, Italy and Spain came samples of acute and convalescent COVID-19.

The method was immunoSEQ multiplex PCR; TCRdb's version includes in-frame clones alone and lacks a portion of them. Among 100,000 or so clones, around 84% were seen once, and the ten largest hold 1.5% to 2.5%. This CDR3 spans 15 amino acids. The germline CDR1 and CDR2 sequences are SGHTA and FQGTGA. V dropped 2 bases and J dropped 2 bases, with 12 bases sitting between them. This sequence joins TRBV7-3 and TRBJ1-1; perhaps TRBD1 as D (6 bases). The source material was peripheral blood. This clonotype originated in a man in his 70s with active or convalescent COVID-19. This chain's CDR3 is CASSLSGQPNTEAFF. The CDR3 region has the DNA TGTGCCAGCAGCTTATCCGGACAGCCAAACACTGAAGCTTTCTTT.